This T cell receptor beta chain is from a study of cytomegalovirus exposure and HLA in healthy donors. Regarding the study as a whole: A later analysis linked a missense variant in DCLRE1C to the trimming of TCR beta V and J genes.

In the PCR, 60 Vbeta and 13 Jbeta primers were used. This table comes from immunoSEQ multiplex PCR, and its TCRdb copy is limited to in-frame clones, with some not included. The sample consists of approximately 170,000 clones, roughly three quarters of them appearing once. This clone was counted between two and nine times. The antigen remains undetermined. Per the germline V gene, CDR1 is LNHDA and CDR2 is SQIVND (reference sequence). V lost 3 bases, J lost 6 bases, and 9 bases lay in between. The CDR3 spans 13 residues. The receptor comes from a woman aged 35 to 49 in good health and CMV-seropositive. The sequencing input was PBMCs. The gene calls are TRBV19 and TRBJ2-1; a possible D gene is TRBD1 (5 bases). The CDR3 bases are TGTGCCAGTAGTATTGCCAGGGTCAATGAGCAGTTCTTC. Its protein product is CASSIARVNEQFF.